This T cell receptor beta chain emerged from a study of shared clonotypes between healthy human individuals. Looking at the study overall: A couple of women and a few men aged 18 to 49 made up the donors.

Here immunoSEQ multiplex PCR was the method, and the copy in TCRdb shows in-frame clones only, minus some. The sample consists of 180,000 or so clones, approximately 95% of them appearing once. The CDR3 has 15 amino acids. The germline V gene has CDR1 SNHLY and CDR2 FYNNEI. V was clipped by 1 base and J by 3 bases, with 13 bases between them. General observations from the study: Sequencing depth was predicted to influence how clonotypes are shared among donors. Sample collection involved blood only; tissue repertoires are likely different.

Comments on this clone: Its specificity is unknown.

The V and J genes are TRBV2 and TRBJ2-7; D call uncertain. Specimen: naive CD4+ T cells sorted from blood. Subset described: CD45RA+ positively selected. This receptor was identified in a woman aged 25 to 45 in good health. CDR3 sequence: CASSEVRRNDYEQYF. CDR3 nucleotide sequence: TGTGCCAGCAGTGAAGTTCGACGGAATGACTACGAGCAGTACTTC.